The 5 T cell receptor beta chains listed next were all sequenced from one sample in a study of T-cell reconstitution after alpha-beta-depleted transplantation in children. For TCRbeta, the library was prepared with unique molecular identifiers. In TCRdb, the PCR reads were re-called with MiXCR into one record per CDR3 protein. This table has about 980,000 distinct CDR3 sequences, under 30% appearing once. Sequenced material: PBMCs, mostly from graft donor cells, taken 360 days after TCRalphabeta/CD19-depleted stem cell transplant. The source is a boy younger than two who had a stem cell transplant for SCID, so the T cells may come from the graft donor.

V and J are TRBV20-1 and TRBJ1-4; D uncertain. The length of the CDR3 is 16 residues. V lost 0 bases, J lost 5 bases, and 16 bases lay in between. The germline gives CDR1 DFQATT, CDR2 SNEGSKA (reference sequence). CDR3 DNA: TGCAGTGCTAGAGATGATACCGGCCCTTTCAATGAAAAACTGTTTTTT. Amino acids: CSARDDTGPFNEKLFF.

The gene calls are TRBV4-3 and TRBJ2-7, with 11 bases fitting TRBD2. The V gene end was trimmed by 2 bases and the J gene end by 5 bases; junction bases not matched to a gene: 8. The CDR3 consists of 16 residues. The germline V gene encodes CDR1 LGHNA and CDR2 YSLEER. The CDR3 region is CASSQSGTSGPNEQYF. CDR3 in DNA: TGCGCCAGCAGCCAATCCGGGACTAGCGGCCCCAACGAGCAGTACTTC.

This chain joins TRBV20-1 and TRBJ1-1; D possibly corresponds to TRBD1 (6 bases). The CDR3 loop spans 11 amino acids. Germline V gene data show CDR1 as DFQATT and CDR2 as SNEGSKA (reference sequence). The CDR3 protein is CSGGGETEAFF. The CDR3 DNA sequence: TGCAGCGGGGGCGGGGAAACTGAAGCTTTCTTT.

This clonotype is a singleton in its sample. The V gene is TRBV6-5, the J gene TRBJ2-7; D possibly matches TRBD1 or TRBD2 (5 bases each). The CDR3 spans 14 residues. V was trimmed by 2 bases and J by 3 bases, leaving 11 bases between them. Germline-derived CDR1 and CDR2 are MNHEY and SVGAGI. The CDR3 sequence is CASSYGDGFYEQYF. The DNA for the CDR3 is TGTGCCAGCAGTTACGGGGACGGATTCTACGAGCAGTACTTC.

The rearrangement joins TRBV4-2 to TRBJ1-2, with a possible D match to TRBD1 (6 bases). The CDR3 extends over 15 amino acids. Germline V gene data show CDR1 as LGHNA and CDR2 as YNFKEQ. V shed 3 bases and J shed 7 bases, with 18 bases lying between them. In nucleotides, the CDR3 is TGTGCCAGCAGCCAGGAAACAGGGAAAAGGATTGGCTACACCTTC. Encoded protein: CASSQETGKRIGYTF.